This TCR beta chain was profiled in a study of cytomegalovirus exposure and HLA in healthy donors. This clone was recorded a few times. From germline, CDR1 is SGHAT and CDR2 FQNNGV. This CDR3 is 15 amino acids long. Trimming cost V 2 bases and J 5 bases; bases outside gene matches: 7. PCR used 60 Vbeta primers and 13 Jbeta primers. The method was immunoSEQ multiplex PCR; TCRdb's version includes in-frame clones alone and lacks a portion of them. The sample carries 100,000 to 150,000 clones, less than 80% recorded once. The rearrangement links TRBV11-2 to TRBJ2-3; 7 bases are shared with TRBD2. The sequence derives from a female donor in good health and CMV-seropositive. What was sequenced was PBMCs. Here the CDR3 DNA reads TGTGCCAGCAGCTTAATCCTAGCGGATAAAGATACGCAGTATTTT. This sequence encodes CASSLILADKDTQYF.